The clone carrying this TCR beta chain was observed a handful of times. Its antigen is still unknown. The sample comes from a study of T cells in Graves' hyperthyroidism and ophthalmopathy. Across the whole study: It was at initial diagnosis, before any treatment, that peripheral blood was collected.

Germline CDR1 DFQATT, CDR2 SNEGSKA (reference sequence). This CDR3 has 14 residues. Trimming pared 0 bases from V and 0 bases from J, leaving 9 bases between. Diagnosis of hyperthyroidism was new in patients aged 18 to 65, and its duration was under 2 months. Study-wide points: Ophthalmopathy was separated from stable hyperthyroidism by a 13 V-J model.

Authors of the study amplified TCR beta CDR3 regions from RNA transcripts. TCR CDR3 underwent first-round RT-PCR with the HTBI primer set. From the multiplex PCR reads, TCRdb called clonotypes with MiXCR, one entry per CDR3 protein. Found here are roughly 740,000 distinct CDR3 sequences, roughly 15% of them singletons; the top ten hold 8.4%. The specimen sequenced was blood. The TCR sequence derives from a man in his late teens or twenties with Graves' hyperthyroidism. This chain joins TRBV20-1 and TRBJ2-7, with D possibly TRBD1 on 6 matching bases. The CDR3, as DNA: TGCAGTGCTAGAGACCTACAGGGCTCCTACGAGCAGTACTTC. It yields the protein CSARDLQGSYEQYF.